This record looks at one T cell receptor beta chain sequence and its context. The specificity of this receptor is unknown. No base quality values were provided; no much bigger clone lies one nucleotide off. Cut back by 10 bases and 16 bases, the V and J ends lie 23 bases apart. Including the terminal cysteine and phenylalanine, the CDR3 comprises 12 residues. CDR3 DNA only is kept here, 36 bases in frame from base 1. The germline V gene gives CDR1 as SNHLY and CDR2 as FYNNEI. Genomic DNA was isolated from the sorted cells so that the TCRbeta CDR3 region could be sequenced. The immunoSEQ Assay was used to sequence the TCRbeta CDR3 regions. The source is immuneACCESS, and TCRdb retained only in-frame sequences with V and J called. Part of the clones is not carried over; for the studies checked, unresolved V genes explain less than half of this, and the remainder is unexplained. In this sample the table shows approximately 35,000 clones, less than 85% of which occur a single time. The ten largest clones add up to approximately 18% of the sample.

The trial excluded patients who had a history of autoimmune disease or who were on systemic immunosuppression. Peripheral blood for TCR sequencing was collected from all dose cohorts at baseline, on cycle 4 day 1, and on cycle 7 day 1. The samples were taken from a phase I, first-in-human, multicenter, open-label dose-escalation trial of ivuxolimab. Adults with locally advanced or metastatic melanoma, renal cell, hepatocellular, or head and neck squamous cell carcinoma were enrolled in the trial. CD4+ and CD8+ T cells were sorted separately from peripheral blood before TCR sequencing. The source of the sample is a study of OX40 agonist ivuxolimab in advanced cancers. Describing the broader study: Ivuxolimab was an agonistic, fully human IgG2 monoclonal antibody directed against OX40 (CD134), a costimulatory receptor. Three dose-escalation patients achieved partial responses, one with hepatocellular carcinoma and two with cutaneous melanoma. Prior anti-PD-1, anti-PD-L1 or anti-CTLA-4 therapy was permitted, and checkpoint inhibitors had been received by roughly 42% of dose-escalation patients. The dose-escalation cohort was roughly 87% male with a mean age of around 64 years, ranging from roughly 20 to 80. The monotherapy dose-escalation portion (N ≈ 57 patients) of the phase I ivuxolimab trial is reported in the paper. Intravenous ivuxolimab was administered to patients every 2 weeks at six dose levels: 0.01, 0.1, 0.3, 1.5, 3 and 10 mg/kg. The purpose of peripheral TCRbeta sequencing was to test whether ivuxolimab changed TCR sequence diversity and led to clonal T-cell expansion. Of the approximately 53 patients in dose escalation, 19 had hepatocellular carcinoma, some 15 had melanoma, 9 had renal cell carcinoma and 9 had head and neck cancer.

Broad study findings and their caveats: In the 0.1-3.0 mg/kg groups, partial responders had among the lowest normalized peripheral clonal expansion, particularly in CD8+ T cells. Clonal expansion of both CD4+ and CD8+ blood T cells was observed from baseline to week 6 at doses 0.1 to 3.0 mg/kg. Low levels of normalized T-cell clonal expansion were also seen in some patients who did not respond. Which antigens the clonally expanded peripheral T cells were specific for was not determined. On average, CD8+ T cells showed more expanded clones than CD4+ T cells after ivuxolimab.

Source: CD4+ or CD8+ T cells sorted from blood, taken in a trial of the OX40 agonist ivuxolimab. The chain employs TRBV2 and TRBJ2-1; the D gene is perhaps TRBD2, on 5 matching bases. The sequence derives from an adult with an advanced solid tumor such as melanoma, head and neck, liver or kidney cancer. The CDR3 loop reads CANRTLTGKRFF. The DNA sequence is given as TGTGCCAACCGGACTCTTACGGGGAAAAGATTCTTC.